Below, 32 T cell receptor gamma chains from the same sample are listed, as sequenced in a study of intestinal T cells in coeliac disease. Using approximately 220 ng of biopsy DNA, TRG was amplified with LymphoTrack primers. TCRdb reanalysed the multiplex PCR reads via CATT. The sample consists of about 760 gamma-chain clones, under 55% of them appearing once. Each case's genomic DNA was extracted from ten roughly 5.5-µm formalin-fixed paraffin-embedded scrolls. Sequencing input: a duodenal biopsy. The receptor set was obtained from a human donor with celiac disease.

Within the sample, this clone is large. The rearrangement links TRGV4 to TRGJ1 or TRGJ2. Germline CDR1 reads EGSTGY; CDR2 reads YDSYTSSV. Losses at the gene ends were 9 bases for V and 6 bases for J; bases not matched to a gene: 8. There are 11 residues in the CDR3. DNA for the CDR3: TGTGCCACCCATGGTGGTTATAAGAAACTCTTT. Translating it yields CATHGGYKKLF.

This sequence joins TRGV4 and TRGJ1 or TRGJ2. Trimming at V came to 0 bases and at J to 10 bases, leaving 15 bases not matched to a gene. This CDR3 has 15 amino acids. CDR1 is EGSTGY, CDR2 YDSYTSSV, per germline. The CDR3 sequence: CATWDGSGVIIKKLF. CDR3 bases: TGTGCCACCTGGGATGGGTCCGGGGTTATTATAAAGAAACTCTTT.

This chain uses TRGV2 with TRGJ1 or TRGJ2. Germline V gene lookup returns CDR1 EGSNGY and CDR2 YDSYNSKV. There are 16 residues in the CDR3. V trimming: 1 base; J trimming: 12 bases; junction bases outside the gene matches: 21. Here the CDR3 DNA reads TGTGCCACCTGGGACGGTGCTTTTGGGAGGATTATAATGAAACTCTTT. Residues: CATWDGAFGRIIMKLF.

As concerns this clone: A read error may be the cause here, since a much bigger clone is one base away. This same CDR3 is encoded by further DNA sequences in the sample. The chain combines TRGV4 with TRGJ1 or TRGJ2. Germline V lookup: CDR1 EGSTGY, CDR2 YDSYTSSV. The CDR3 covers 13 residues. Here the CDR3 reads CATWDVAYYKKLF. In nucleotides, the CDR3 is TGCGCCACCTGGGATGTAGCGTATTATAAGAAACTCTTT.

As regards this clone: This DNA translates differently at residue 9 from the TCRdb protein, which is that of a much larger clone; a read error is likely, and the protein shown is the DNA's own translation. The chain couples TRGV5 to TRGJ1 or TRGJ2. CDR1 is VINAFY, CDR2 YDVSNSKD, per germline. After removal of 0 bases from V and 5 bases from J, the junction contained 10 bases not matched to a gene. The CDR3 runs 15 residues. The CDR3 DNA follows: TGTGCCACCTGGGACAGGCGGGGGCGGGATTATAAGAAACTCTTT. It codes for CATWDRRGRDYKKLF.

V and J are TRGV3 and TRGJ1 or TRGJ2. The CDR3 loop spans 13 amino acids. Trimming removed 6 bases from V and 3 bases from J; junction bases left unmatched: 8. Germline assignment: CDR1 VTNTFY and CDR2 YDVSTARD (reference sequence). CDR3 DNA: TGTGCCACCTGGCCTTCAGTTTATTATAAGAAACTCTTT. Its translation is CATWPSVYYKKLF.

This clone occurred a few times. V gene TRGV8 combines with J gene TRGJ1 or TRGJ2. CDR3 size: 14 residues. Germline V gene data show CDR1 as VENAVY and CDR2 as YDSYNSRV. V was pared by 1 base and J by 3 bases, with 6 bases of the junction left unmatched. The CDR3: CATWDRSSYYKKLF. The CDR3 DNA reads TGTGCCACCTGGGATAGATCTTCTTATTATAAGAAACTCTTT.

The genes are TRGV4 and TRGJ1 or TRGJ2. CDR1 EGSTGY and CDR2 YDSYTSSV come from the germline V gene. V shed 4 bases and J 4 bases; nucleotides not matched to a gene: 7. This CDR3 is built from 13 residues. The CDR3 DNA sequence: TGTGCCACCTGGGACGTTCTCTATTATAAGAAACTCTTT. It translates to CATWDVLYYKKLF.

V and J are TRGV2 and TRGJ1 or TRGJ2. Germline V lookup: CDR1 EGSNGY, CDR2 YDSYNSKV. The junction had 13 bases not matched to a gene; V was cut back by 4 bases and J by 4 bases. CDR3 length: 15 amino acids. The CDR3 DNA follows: TGTGCCACCTGGGATCACATCAGGCGGTATTATAAGAAACTCTTT. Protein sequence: CATWDHIRRYYKKLF.

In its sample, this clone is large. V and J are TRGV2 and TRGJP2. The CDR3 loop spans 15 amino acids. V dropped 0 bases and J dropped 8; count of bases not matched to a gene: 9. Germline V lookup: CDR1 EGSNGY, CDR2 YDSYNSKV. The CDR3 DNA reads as TGTGCCACCTGGGACGGGTCACTTTGCGATTGGATCAAGACGTTT. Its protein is CATWDGSLCDWIKTF.

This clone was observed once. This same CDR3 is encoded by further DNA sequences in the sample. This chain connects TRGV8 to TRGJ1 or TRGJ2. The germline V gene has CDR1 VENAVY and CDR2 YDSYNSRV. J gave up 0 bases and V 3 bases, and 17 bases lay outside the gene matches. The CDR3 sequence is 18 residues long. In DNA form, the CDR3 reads TGTGCCACCTGGGATGCAGGATGCGGTACATTGAATTATTATAAGAAACTCTTT. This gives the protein CATWDAGCGTLNYYKKLF.

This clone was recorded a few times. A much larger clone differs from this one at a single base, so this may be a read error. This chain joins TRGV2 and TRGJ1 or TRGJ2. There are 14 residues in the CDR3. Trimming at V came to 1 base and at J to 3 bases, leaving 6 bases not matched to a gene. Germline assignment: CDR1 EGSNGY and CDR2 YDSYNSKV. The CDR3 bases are TGTGCCACCTGGGACGGTCCCTTTTATTATAAGAAACTCTTT. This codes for CATWDGPFYYKKLF.

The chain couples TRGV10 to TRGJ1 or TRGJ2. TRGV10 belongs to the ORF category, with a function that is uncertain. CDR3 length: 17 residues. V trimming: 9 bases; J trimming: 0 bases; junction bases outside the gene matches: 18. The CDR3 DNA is TGTGCTGCGTGTGAATTCGACCCCCTGGCGAATTATTATAAGAAACTCTTT. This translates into CAACEFDPLANYYKKLF.

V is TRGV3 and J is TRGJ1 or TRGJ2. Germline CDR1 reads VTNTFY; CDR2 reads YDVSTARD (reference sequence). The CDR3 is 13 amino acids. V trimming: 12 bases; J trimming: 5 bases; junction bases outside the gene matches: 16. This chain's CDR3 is CADLGQAHYKKLF. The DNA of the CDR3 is TGTGCCGACCTGGGACAGGCTCATTATAAGAAACTCTTT.

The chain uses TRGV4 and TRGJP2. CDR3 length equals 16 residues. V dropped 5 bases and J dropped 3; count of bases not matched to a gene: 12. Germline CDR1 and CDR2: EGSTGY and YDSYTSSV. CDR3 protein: CATWGWANCSDWIKTF. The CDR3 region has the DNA TGTGCCACCTGGGGATGGGCGAACTGTAGTGATTGGATCAAGACGTTT.

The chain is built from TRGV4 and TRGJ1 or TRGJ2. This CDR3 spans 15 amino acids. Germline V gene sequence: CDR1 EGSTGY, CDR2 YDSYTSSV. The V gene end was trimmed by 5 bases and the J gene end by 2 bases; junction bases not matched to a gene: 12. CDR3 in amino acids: CATWGSLSYYYKKLF. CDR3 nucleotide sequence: TGTGCCACCTGGGGATCGCTATCCTATTATTATAAGAAACTCTTT.

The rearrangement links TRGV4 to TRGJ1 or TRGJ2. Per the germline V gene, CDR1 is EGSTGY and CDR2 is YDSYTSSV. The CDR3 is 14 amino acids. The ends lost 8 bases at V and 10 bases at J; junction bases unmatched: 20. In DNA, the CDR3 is TGTGCCACCTTGGGATGGCAACTTATTATAAAGAAACTCTTT. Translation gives CATLGWQLIIKKLF.

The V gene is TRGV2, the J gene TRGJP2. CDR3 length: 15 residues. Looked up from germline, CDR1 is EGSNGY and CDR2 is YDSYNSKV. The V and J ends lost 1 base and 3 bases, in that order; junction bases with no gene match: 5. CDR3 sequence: CATWDGSGSDWIKTF. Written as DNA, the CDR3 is TGTGCCACCTGGGACGGCTCCGGTAGTGATTGGATCAAGACGTTT.

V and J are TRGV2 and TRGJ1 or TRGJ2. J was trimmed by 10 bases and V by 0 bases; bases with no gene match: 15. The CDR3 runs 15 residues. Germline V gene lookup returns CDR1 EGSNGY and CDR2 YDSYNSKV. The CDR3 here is CATWDGPRFIIKKLF. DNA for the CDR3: TGTGCCACCTGGGACGGGCCGAGATTTATTATAAAGAAACTCTTT.

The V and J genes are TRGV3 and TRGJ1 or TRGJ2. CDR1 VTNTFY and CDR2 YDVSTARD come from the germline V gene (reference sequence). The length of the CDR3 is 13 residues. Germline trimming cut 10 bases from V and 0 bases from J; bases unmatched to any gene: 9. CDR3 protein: CATGTTNYYKKLF. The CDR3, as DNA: TGTGCCACTGGGACGACGAATTATTATAAGAAACTCTTT.

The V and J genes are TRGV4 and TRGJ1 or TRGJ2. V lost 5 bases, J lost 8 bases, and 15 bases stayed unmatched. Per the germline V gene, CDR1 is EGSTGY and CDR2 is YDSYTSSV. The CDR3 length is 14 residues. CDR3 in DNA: TGTGCCACCTGGGGCTTAGAGATTATTGATAAGAAACTCTTT. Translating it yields CATWGLEIIDKKLF.

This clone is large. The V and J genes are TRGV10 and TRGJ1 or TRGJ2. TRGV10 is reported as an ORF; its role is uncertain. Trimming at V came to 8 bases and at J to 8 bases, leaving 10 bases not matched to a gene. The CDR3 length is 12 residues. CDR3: CAAWVKADKKLF. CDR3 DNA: TGTGCTGCGTGGGTCAAAGCCGATAAGAAACTCTTT.

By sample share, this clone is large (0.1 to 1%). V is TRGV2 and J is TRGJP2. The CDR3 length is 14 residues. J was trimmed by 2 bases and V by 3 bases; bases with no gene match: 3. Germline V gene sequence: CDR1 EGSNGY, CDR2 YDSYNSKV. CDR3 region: CATWDISSDWIKTF. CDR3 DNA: TGTGCCACCTGGGACATCAGTAGTGATTGGATCAAGACGTTT.

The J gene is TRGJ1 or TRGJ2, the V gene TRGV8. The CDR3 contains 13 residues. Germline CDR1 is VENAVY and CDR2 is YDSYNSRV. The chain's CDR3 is CAPGERNYYKKLF. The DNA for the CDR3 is TGTGCACCTGGGGAGAGGAATTATTATAAGAAACTCTTT.

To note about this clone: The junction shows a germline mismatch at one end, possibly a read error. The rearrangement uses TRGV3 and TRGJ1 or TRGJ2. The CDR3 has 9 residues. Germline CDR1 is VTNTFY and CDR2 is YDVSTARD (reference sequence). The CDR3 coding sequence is TGTGCCACCTGGGCAGGCAAGGTCTTT. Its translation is CATWAGKVF.

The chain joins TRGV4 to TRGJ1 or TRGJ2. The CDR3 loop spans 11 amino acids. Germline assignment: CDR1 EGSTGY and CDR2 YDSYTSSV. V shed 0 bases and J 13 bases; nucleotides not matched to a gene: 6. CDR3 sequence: CATWDGREKLF. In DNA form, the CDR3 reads TGTGCCACCTGGGATGGGAGGGAAAAACTCTTT.

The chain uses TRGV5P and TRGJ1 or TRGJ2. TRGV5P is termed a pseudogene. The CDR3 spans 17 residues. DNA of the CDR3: TGTGCCACCTGGGGCAACCGAACAGGGGAGAATTATTATAAGAAACTCTTT. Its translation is CATWGNRTGENYYKKLF.

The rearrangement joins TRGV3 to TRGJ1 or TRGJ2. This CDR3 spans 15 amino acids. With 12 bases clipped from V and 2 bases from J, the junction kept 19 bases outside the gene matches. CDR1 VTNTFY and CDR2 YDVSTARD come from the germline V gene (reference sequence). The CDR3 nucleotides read TGTGCCGACCTGGGACAGGCACCCTATTATTATAAGAAACTCTTT. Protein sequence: CADLGQAPYYYKKLF.

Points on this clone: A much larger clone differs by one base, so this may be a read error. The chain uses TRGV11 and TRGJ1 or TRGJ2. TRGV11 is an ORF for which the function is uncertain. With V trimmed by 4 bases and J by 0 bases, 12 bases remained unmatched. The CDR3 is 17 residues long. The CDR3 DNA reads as TGTGCCTGCTGGATTAGCCCCCCGCCCCCGAATTATTATAAGAAACTCTTT. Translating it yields CACWISPPPPNYYKKLF.

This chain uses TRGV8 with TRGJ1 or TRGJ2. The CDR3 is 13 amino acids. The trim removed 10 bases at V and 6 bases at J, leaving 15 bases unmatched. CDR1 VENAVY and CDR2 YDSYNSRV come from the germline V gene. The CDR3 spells CATRVGLSYKKLF. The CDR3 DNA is TGTGCCACTCGGGTCGGCCTTAGTTATAAGAAACTCTTT.

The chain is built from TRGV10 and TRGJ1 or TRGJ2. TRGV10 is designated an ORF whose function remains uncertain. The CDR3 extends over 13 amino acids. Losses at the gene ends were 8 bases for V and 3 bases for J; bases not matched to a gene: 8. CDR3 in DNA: TGTGCTGCGTGGGATGCCCTTTATTATAAGAAACTCTTT. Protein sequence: CAAWDALYYKKLF.

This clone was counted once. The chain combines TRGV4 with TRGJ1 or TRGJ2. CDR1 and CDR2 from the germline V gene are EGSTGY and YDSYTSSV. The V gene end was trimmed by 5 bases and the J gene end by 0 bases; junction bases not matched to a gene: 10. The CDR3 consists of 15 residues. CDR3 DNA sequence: TGTGCCACCTGGGGAAATCTTGCGAATTATTATAAGAAACTCTTT. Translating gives CATWGNLANYYKKLF.